This TCR beta chain was captured in a study of CD8 T cells in Susac syndrome. CD8+ and CD4+ blood T cells underwent TCR beta sequencing. The individuals used as controls were healthy donors who had been matched for both age and sex. TEMRA cells were FACS-enriched, unlike CD8+ and CD4+ T cells, which were negatively isolated. It was with random hexamers that about 0.45 to 1 ug RNA was reverse transcribed. Amplification of TCR beta CDR3 across 54 Vbeta and 13 Jbeta was performed with immunoSEQ multiplex PCR. TCRdb reprocessed the immunoSEQ multiplex PCR reads with MiXCR, giving one entry per CDR3 protein. The profile shows about 47,000 distinct CDR3 sequences, around 93% of them singletons. The source material was CD8+ T cells from PBMCs. This sequence originates from a human donor in good health.

This chain's CDR3 is CASSQPNSGNNEQFF. CDR3 nucleotide sequence: TGCGCCAGCAGCCAACCGAATAGCGGTAACAATGAGCAGTTCTTC. V is TRBV4-1 and J is TRBJ2-1, with D perhaps TRBD2 (6 bases). CDR1 is MGHRA, CDR2 YSYEKL, per germline. The CDR3 consists of 15 residues. Trimming took off 2 bases at V and 5 bases at J, with 13 bases between the two ends.